This TCR beta chain was identified in a study of human T cells and chemical hapten exposure. General study results and limits: Clustering by CDR3 similarity yielded significantly more large clusters from expanded TCRs than controls.

This clonotype appeared many times. The antigen is undetermined. CDR1 and CDR2 (germline): SGHVS, FQNEAQ. The V and J ends lost 5 bases and 6 bases respectively, with 8 bases between them. This CDR3 contains 12 residues. The time point here: pre-sensitization, week 0. Documented treatment: therapeutic diphenylcyclopropenone sensitization with weekly scalp DPC. Via MiXCR, TCRdb re-called the RACE reads, giving one row per CDR3 protein. Counted here are roughly 100,000 distinct CDR3 sequences, more than 10% occurring once; the ten biggest clones make up over 1.5%. This receptor was identified in a woman aged 50 to 60 with alopecia areata. Some clones in this sample may be carry-over from other donors' samples. J is TRBJ1-5 and V is TRBV7-8; no definite D call. The sequenced sample was whole blood, obtained in connection with sensitization to the hapten diphenylcyclopropenone (DPC). DNA of the CDR3: TGTGCCAGCAGCCCGCTTAGTCAGCCCCAGCATTTT. Translated, it gives CASSPLSQPQHF. Supplemented by reference TRBV7-8 and TRBJ1-5, the full variable domain reads GAGVSQSPRYKVAKRGQDVALRCDPISGHVSLFWYQQALGQGPEFLTYFQNEAQLDKSGLPSDRFFAERPEGSVSTLKIQRTQQEDSAVYLCASSPLSQPQHFGDGTRLSIL.